A single sample gave rise to the 20 T cell receptor beta chains below, sequenced in a study of OX40 agonist ivuxolimab in advanced cancers. Here immunoSEQ multiplex PCR was the method, and the copy in TCRdb shows in-frame clones only, minus some. Altogether approximately 68,000 clones are present, approximately 92% being singletons, with the ten largest covering roughly a tenth. Sequences were derived from CD4+ or CD8+ T cells sorted from blood, sampled in a trial of the OX40 agonist ivuxolimab. The receptors shown here come from an adult with an advanced solid tumor such as melanoma, head and neck, liver or kidney cancer.

The chain carries TRBV4-2 and TRBJ2-5; no definite D call. Per the germline V gene, CDR1 is LGHNA and CDR2 is YNFKEQ. This CDR3 contains 14 residues. V was shortened by 1 base and J by 4 bases, with 10 bases between the two germline ends. The CDR3 DNA follows: TGTGCCAGCAGCCAAGGGCGCATTAGAGAGACCCAGTACTTC. This encodes CASSQGRIRETQYF.

The rearrangement links TRBV7-9 to TRBJ1-6, with D possibly being TRBD1 (5 bases). Germline CDR1 is SEHNR and CDR2 is FQNEAQ (reference sequence). The CDR3 runs to 17 residues. V was shortened by 0 bases and J by 0 bases, with 9 bases between the two germline ends. The CDR3 bases are TGTGCCAGCAGCTTAGCAGGGGAAGGCTCCTATAATTCACCCCTCCACTTT. Its translation is CASSLAGEGSYNSPLHF.

The chain links TRBV5-4 to TRBJ2-7, with TRBD1 matching 8 bases. CDR1 is SGHNT and CDR2 is YYREEE in the germline V gene (reference sequence). The CDR3 loop spans 16 amino acids. The ends lost 2 bases at V and 3 bases at J; junction bases unmatched: 10. This chain's CDR3 is CASSFGTGLRVYEQYF. In DNA, the CDR3 is TGTGCCAGCAGCTTTGGGACAGGACTGAGGGTCTACGAGCAGTACTTC.

The chain employs TRBV6-6 and TRBJ1-4, with unresolved D. V was trimmed by 7 bases and J by 0 bases, leaving 9 bases between them. The CDR3 has 14 residues. Per germline, CDR1 MNHNY and CDR2 SVGAGI (reference sequence). Written as DNA, the CDR3 is TGTGCCAGCACCGTAGACGCAACTAATGAAAAACTGTTTTTT. Protein: CASTVDATNEKLFF.

The rearrangement joins TRBV27 to TRBJ2-5; 7 bases align to TRBD2. This CDR3 comprises 12 residues. CDR1 MNHEY and CDR2 SMNVEV come from the germline V gene (reference sequence). The ends lost 6 bases at V and 11 bases at J; junction bases unmatched: 9. In DNA form, the CDR3 reads TGTGCCAGCAGATCCGGGGGGTCGGAGCAGTACTTC. Its protein product is CASRSGGSEQYF.

V gene TRBV7-3 combines with J gene TRBJ1-4; no clear D gene. CDR3 length: 15 amino acids. Germline CDR1 is SGHTA and CDR2 is FQGTGA. Trimming stripped 0 bases from V and 0 bases from J, with 5 bases between. CDR3 residues: CASSLTPATNEKLFF. The CDR3 nucleotides are TGTGCCAGCAGCTTAACCCCAGCAACTAATGAAAAACTGTTTTTT.

The rearrangement uses TRBV19 and TRBJ1-1; D perhaps matches TRBD1 (5 bases). The V gene's germline CDR1 is LNHDA and CDR2 SQIVND (reference sequence). The V end was cut by 3 bases, the J end by 4 bases, with 9 bases between. CDR3 length: 13 residues. The CDR3 DNA follows: TGTGCCAGTAGTATCAGCAGGGCCACTGAAGCTTTCTTT. Protein product: CASSISRATEAFF.

The chain uses TRBV25-1 and TRBJ1-1; no clear D. This CDR3 has 14 residues. The germline V gene encodes CDR1 MGHDK and CDR2 SYGVNS. With 2 bases removed from V and 1 base from J, the gap between germline ends came to 8 bases. CDR3 protein: CASSESSPNTEAFF. CDR3 nucleotide sequence: TGTGCCAGCAGTGAAAGTTCGCCGAACACTGAAGCTTTCTTT.

The chain couples TRBV4-1 to TRBJ2-7, with D perhaps TRBD1 (5 bases). The CDR3 loop spans 15 amino acids. The germline V gene encodes CDR1 MGHRA and CDR2 YSYEKL. V lost 1 base, J lost 3 bases, and 13 bases lay in between. The CDR3, as DNA: TGCGCCAGCAGCCAAGTCCAGGGCGCCTTCTACGAGCAGTACTTC. It encodes CASSQVQGAFYEQYF.

The V call is TRBV28, the J call TRBJ2-5, with TRBD2 identical over 7 bases. This CDR3 is built from 15 residues. The J segment lost 4 bases and the V segment lost 5 bases, leaving 10 bases of the junction unmatched. Germline V lookup: CDR1 MDHEN, CDR2 SYDVKM. CDR3 nucleotides: TGTGCCAGCAGTCTGCTTACTGGGGGGGGAGAGACCCAGTACTTC. As protein: CASSLLTGGGETQYF. Filled out from reference TRBV28 and TRBJ2-5, the complete variable domain reads DVKVTQSSRYLVKRTGEKVFLECVQDMDHENMFWYRQDPGLGLRLIYFSYDVKMKEKGDIPEGYSVSREKKERFSLILESASTNQTSMYLCASSLLTGGGETQYFGPGTRLLVL.

CDR3 protein: CASSGVGAFYNEQFF. In DNA, the CDR3 is TGTGCCAGCAGCGGGGTGGGGGCCTTCTACAATGAGCAGTTCTTC. The chain couples TRBV7-9 to TRBJ2-1; D possibly corresponds to TRBD1 (6 bases). The V and J ends lost 5 bases and 3 bases respectively, with 14 bases between them. CDR1 is SEHNR and CDR2 is FQNEAQ in the germline V gene (reference sequence). The CDR3 contains 15 residues.

The CDR3 loop is CASSRGGQGPQETQYF. The CDR3 DNA is TGTGCCAGCAGTCGAGGGGGGCAGGGCCCACAAGAGACCCAGTACTTC. The gene calls are TRBV13 and TRBJ2-5; the D call may be TRBD1 or TRBD2 (6 bases each). Trimming took off 6 bases at V and 2 bases at J, with 19 bases between the two ends. The CDR3 consists of 16 residues. Germline values: CDR1 PRHDT, CDR2 FYEKMQ (reference sequence).

The chain combines TRBV7-9 with TRBJ2-1; maybe TRBD1 (6 bases). Per the germline V gene, CDR1 is SEHNR and CDR2 is FQNEAQ (reference sequence). The CDR3 covers 12 residues. The V end lost 8 bases, the J end lost 7 bases, and 12 bases lay between the germline ends. The chain's CDR3 is CASQLGGNEQFF. The DNA for the CDR3 is TGTGCCAGCCAGCTAGGGGGAAATGAGCAGTTCTTC.

The chain has TRBV9 and TRBJ2-3; 7 bases line up with TRBD2. The V and J ends lost 4 bases and 2 bases, in that order; junction bases with no gene match: 7. CDR1 and CDR2 from the germline V gene are SGDLS and YYNGEE. There are 15 residues in the CDR3. The CDR3 sequence: CASSPWGGSTDTQYF. The CDR3 coding sequence is TGTGCCAGCAGCCCCTGGGGGGGTTCCACAGATACGCAGTATTTT.

This clone was observed a few times. The chain links TRBV4-1 to TRBJ1-1; perhaps TRBD1 as D (5 bases). The CDR3 is 14 amino acids. V was clipped by 0 bases and J by 5 bases, with 10 bases between them. From germline, CDR1 is MGHRA and CDR2 YSYEKL. CDR3 in amino acids: CASSQEAGYTEAFF. The CDR3 region has the DNA TGCGCCAGCAGCCAAGAAGCAGGGTATACTGAAGCTTTCTTT.

The J gene is TRBJ2-5, the V gene TRBV5-1; 9 positions agree with TRBD2. TRBJ2-7 explains the end of the DNA better; the J call may be wrong. CDR3 length: 14 amino acids. The V gene's germline CDR1 is SGHRS and CDR2 YFSETQ. CDR3 coding DNA: TGCGCCAGCAGCTTAGCGGGGGGATACTACGAGCAGTACTTC. This gives the protein CASSLAGGYYEQYF.

This rearrangement joins TRBV15 to TRBJ2-5; D remains ambiguous. Germline CDR1 and CDR2: LNHNV and YYDKDF (reference sequence). The CDR3 has 12 residues. V dropped 0 bases and J dropped 5 bases, with 4 bases sitting between them. The CDR3 protein is CATSRDGETQYF. The DNA for the CDR3 is TGTGCCACCAGCAGAGATGGGGAGACCCAGTACTTC.

This rearrangement joins TRBV27 to TRBJ2-7, with D perhaps matching TRBD1 or TRBD2 (5 bases each). V was pared by 8 bases and J by 3 bases, with 14 bases between. CDR1 and CDR2 (germline): MNHEY, SMNVEV (reference sequence). This CDR3 has 13 amino acids. CDR3 sequence (DNA): TGTGCCAGCGCCGGGACGAAACACTACGAGCAGTACTTC. It encodes CASAGTKHYEQYF.

The chain employs TRBV7-2 and TRBJ2-7, with 8 bases identical to TRBD1. Germline V lookup: CDR1 SGHTA, CDR2 FQGNSA. The trim removed 6 bases at V and 3 bases at J, leaving 4 bases unmatched. CDR3 size: 13 residues. The CDR3 spells CASRRTGNYEQYF. CDR3 bases: TGTGCCAGCAGGAGGACAGGGAACTACGAGCAGTACTTC.

This clone was seen once. The chain carries TRBV11-2 and TRBJ2-7; 12 bases line up with TRBD2. CDR1 is SGHAT, CDR2 FQNNGV, per germline. The length of the CDR3 is 15 residues. With V trimmed by 3 bases and J by 3 bases, 3 bases remained unmatched. DNA for the CDR3: TGTGCCAGCAGCTTGACTAGCGGGGGTTACTACGAGCAGTACTTC. It specifies CASSLTSGGYYEQYF.